These 17 T cell receptor beta chains came from one sample sequenced in a study of tumor-infiltrating lymphocytes in primary liver carcinoma (dated by TCRdb to the late 2010s). Total RNA and DNA were co-extracted from around 18-30 mg of bulk tissue with the AllPrep DNA/RNA mini kit, without cell sorting. TCRdb records Illumina HiSeq 2500 as the sequencer. Starting from 500 to 650 ng total RNA, TCRbeta-specific cDNA was produced by reverse transcription with a constant-region primer and ProtoScript II reverse transcriptase. TCRbeta libraries were built with three nested multiplex PCR rounds, a slightly modified ARM-PCR procedure. Multiplex TRBV1-TRBV30 forward primers and a Cbeta reverse primer were used in the first two PCR rounds, each of which was run for around 9 cycles. Through fastp at Q25 and MiXCR, TCRdb rebuilt clones from the public reads, retaining in-frame beta chains. Each CDR3 protein appears once, grouped with its most common genes and DNA. For this sample the table gives under 200,000 distinct CDR3 sequences, of which about 85% were detected only once. Approximately 18% of the sample comes from the top ten.

The material sequenced was tumor tissue from primary liver carcinoma. The origin of the receptors is a man aged 35-49 years with primary liver carcinoma and hepatitis B virus infection.

This clonotype came up many times. The CDR3 coding sequence is TGTGCCAGCAGTCCTGCGGGTGGCTTCAATGAGCAGTTCTTC. This translates into CASSPAGGFNEQFF. This rearrangement joins TRBV12-3 or TRBV12-4 to TRBJ2-1; D might be TRBD2 (5 bases). The germline V and J ends were trimmed by 5 bases and 6 bases, with 14 bases remaining between them. There are 14 residues in the CDR3.

Points on this clonotype: As the CDR3 is not closed by the conserved phenylalanine or tryptophan, this likely results from a read error. V is TRBV5-1 and J is TRBJ1-6, with a tentative D call TRBD1 (6 bases). Germline CDR1 and CDR2: SGHRS and YFSETQ. The CDR3 runs 15 residues. V lost 3 bases, J lost 9 bases, and 16 bases lay in between. CDR3 protein: CASSSVGGIGSPLHL. CDR3 in DNA: TGCGCCAGCAGCTCCGTAGGGGGTATCGGTTCACCCCTCCACCTT.

The chain links TRBV4-3 to TRBJ2-7, with TRBD2 as a possible D gene (6 bases). Germline V gene lookup returns CDR1 LGHNA and CDR2 YSLEER. This CDR3 region has 14 residues. Trimming shortened V by 2 bases and J by 6 bases, and 14 bases separated the two germline ends. The CDR3 sequence is CASSQSGGSFEQYF. CDR3 sequence (DNA): TGCGCCAGCAGCCAAAGTGGGGGGTCATTCGAGCAGTACTTC.

The V call is TRBV10-2, the J call TRBJ2-3; 9 nucleotides align to TRBD2. The CDR3 runs 15 residues. J was trimmed by 6 bases and V by 0 bases; bases with no gene match: 4. Looked up from germline, CDR1 is WSHSY and CDR2 is SAAADI. The CDR3 is CASSESIAGEDTQYF. The CDR3 region has the DNA TGCGCCAGCAGTGAGTCAATAGCGGGAGAGGATACGCAGTATTTT.

The chain carries TRBV6-1 and TRBJ2-1; TRBD2 matches at 8 bases. Germline-derived CDR1 and CDR2 are MNHNS and SASEGT. The CDR3 consists of 17 residues. V lost 7 bases and J lost 7; bases outside the gene matches: 18. CDR3 amino acids: CASILLRGGTRDNEQFF. The CDR3 nucleotides read TGTGCCAGCATTCTATTGAGAGGCGGGACTAGAGATAATGAGCAGTTCTTC.

Remarks on this clonotype: A much larger clone differs by one base, so this may be a read error. Here the CDR3 omits its conserved ending phenylalanine or tryptophan, so a read error is the likely source. No DNA is shown, since the ends of the CDR3 on it are uncertain; the CDR3 is the one TCRdb lists. V is TRBV28 and J is TRBJ2-1; the tabulated D call, TRBD2, remains unverified against the DNA. The germline CDR1 and CDR2 sequences are MDHEN and SYDVKM. A total of 13 residues make up the CDR3, ends included. The CDR3 loop is CASSSEPSGRKFL.

This clonotype was counted only a few times. An end of the junction differs from the germline gene, which may be a read error. This chain uses TRBV4-2 with TRBJ2-3; D is perhaps TRBD2 (6 bases). CDR1 is LGHNA, CDR2 YNFKEQ, per germline. This CDR3 contains 14 residues. In nucleotides, the CDR3 is TGTGCCAGCAGCCACGGGGGTGCATCAGACACGCAGTATTTT. Amino acid sequence: CASSHGGASDTQYF.

The V and J genes are TRBV13 and TRBJ2-2, with D maybe TRBD2 (6 bases). CDR3 length: 15 amino acids. Trimming cost V 3 bases and J 6 bases, with 14 bases left between them. Germline-derived CDR1 and CDR2 are PRHDT and FYEKMQ (reference sequence). CDR3 coding DNA: TGTGCCAGCAGCTTGACTAGTTGGAGGGCCGGGGAGCTGTTTTTT. Protein sequence: CASSLTSWRAGELFF.

Concerning this clonotype itself: Given a much more abundant clone one base away, this may be a read error. This rearrangement joins TRBV30 to TRBJ2-2, with D possibly being TRBD2 (6 bases). The CDR3 is 15 amino acids. The germline V gene encodes CDR1 GTSNPN and CDR2 SVGIG (reference sequence). CDR3 nucleotide sequence: TGTGCCTGGAGTGTATCGGGAGAGGACACCGGGGAGCTGTCTTTT. This encodes CAWSVSGEDTGELSF.

As for this clonotype: Relative to the germline gene, one junction end is altered; a read error may explain this. The chain uses TRBV29-1 and TRBJ1-5, with a possible D match to TRBD1 (6 bases). The CDR3 is made up of 13 amino acids. Germline V gene data show CDR1 as SQVTM and CDR2 as ANQGSEA. The CDR3 region has the DNA TGTAGCGCTGTCGGACAGATCAAACAGCCCCAGCATTTT. Amino acids: CSAVGQIKQPQHF.

This clonotype came up many times. V is TRBV5-1 and J is TRBJ1-5, with D unclear. V lost 0 bases to trimming and J lost 7 bases, with 14 bases between them. This CDR3 region has 15 residues. The germline gives CDR1 SGHRS, CDR2 YFSETQ. The CDR3 sequence: CASSLVPGGNQPQHF. DNA of the CDR3: TGCGCCAGCAGCTTGGTTCCGGGCGGGAACCAGCCCCAGCATTTT.

In the case of this clonotype: At one of its ends the junction is not consistent with the germline gene, which may arise from a read error. This chain joins TRBV5-1 and TRBJ1-5; tentative D call: TRBD1 (5 bases). CDR3 length: 15 amino acids. Looked up from germline, CDR1 is SGHRS and CDR2 is YFSETQ. CDR3 loop: CASSLGGTSIQPHHF. CDR3 sequence (DNA): TGCGCCAGCAGCTTGGGGGGGACTAGCATTCAGCCCCATCATTTT.

This clonotype appeared a single time. The junction does not match germline at one end; this may be a read error. This chain uses TRBV29-1 with TRBJ2-2, with D maybe TRBD2 (5 bases). The CDR3 length is 13 residues. Per the germline V gene, CDR1 is SQVTM and CDR2 is ANQGSEA. In nucleotides, the CDR3 is TGCAGCGTTGCACAAAAACAGACCGGGGAGCTGTTATTT. This translates into CSVAQKQTGELLF.

Details on this clonotype: The junction shows a germline mismatch at one end, possibly a read error. The V gene is TRBV6-2 or TRBV6-3, the J gene TRBJ2-1; TRBD2 might be the D (7 bases). Germline values: CDR1 MNHEY, CDR2 SVGEGT. CDR3 length: 14 residues. The CDR3 DNA reads TGTGTCAGCAGCCACGCCGCGGGGGCCGATGAGCAGTTCTTC. This gives the protein CVSSHAAGADEQFF.

The genes are TRBV7-8 and TRBJ2-4, with TRBD2 as a possible D gene (6 bases). This CDR3 spans 15 amino acids. Germline V CDR1 and CDR2: SGHVS, FQNEAQ. Trimming shortened V by 10 bases and J by 6 bases, and 22 bases separated the two germline ends. This CDR3 reads CAILGSKGGRNIQYF. The CDR3 nucleotides read TGTGCCATTTTGGGTTCGAAGGGAGGTAGAAACATTCAGTACTTC. The whole variable domain, filled in from reference TRBV7-8 and TRBJ2-4, reads GAGVSQSPRYKVAKRGQDVALRCDPISGHVSLFWYQQALGQGPEFLTYFQNEAQLDKSGLPSDRFFAERPEGSVSTLKIQRTQQEDSAVYLCAILGSKGGRNIQYFGAGTRLSVL.

In the case of this clonotype: A junction end diverges from the germline sequence, so it may reflect a read error. The CDR3 DNA reads TGCTGCGTCTCCTCCTACAATGAGCATTTCTTC. This translates into CCVSSYNEHFF. The chain is built from TRBV29-1 and TRBJ2-1; D gene uncertain. Germline V gene lookup returns CDR1 SQVTM and CDR2 ANQGSEA. This CDR3 spans 11 amino acids.

In regard to this clonotype: A junction end diverges from the germline sequence, so it may reflect a read error. This sequence joins TRBV6-1 and TRBJ2-3; D is undetermined. Germline CDR1 is MNHNS and CDR2 is SASEGT. This CDR3 spans 11 amino acids. In nucleotides, the CDR3 is TGTACCAGCAGTCAAACAAATACGCAGTATTTT. It codes for CTSSQTNTQYF.